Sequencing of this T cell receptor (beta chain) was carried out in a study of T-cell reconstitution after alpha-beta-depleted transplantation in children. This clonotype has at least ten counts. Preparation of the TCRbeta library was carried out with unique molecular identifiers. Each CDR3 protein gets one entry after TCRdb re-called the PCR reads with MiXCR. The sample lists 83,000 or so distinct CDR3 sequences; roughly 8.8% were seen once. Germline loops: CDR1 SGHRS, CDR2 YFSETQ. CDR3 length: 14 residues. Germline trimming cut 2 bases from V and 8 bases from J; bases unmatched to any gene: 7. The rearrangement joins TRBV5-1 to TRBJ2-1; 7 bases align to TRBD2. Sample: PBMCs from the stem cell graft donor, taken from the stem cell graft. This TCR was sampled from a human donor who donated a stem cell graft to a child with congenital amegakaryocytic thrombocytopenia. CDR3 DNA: TGCGCCAGCAGCTTAGCACTAGCGCGAGATGAGCAGTTCTTC. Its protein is CASSLALARDEQFF.